This paragraph reports one T cell receptor (beta chain). Its cognate antigen is unknown. The entry originates in a study of T-cell memory formation after mild COVID-19. Overall study findings and caveats: Pre-infection memory held some responding clones, suggesting pre-existing cross-reactive T cells responded. Clones from the second wave (peaking day 37) had unconfirmed SARS-CoV-2 specificity.

V lost 1 base, J lost 8 bases, and 12 bases lay in between. Germline V gene data show CDR1 as PRHDT and CDR2 as FYEKMQ (reference sequence). CDR3 length: 14 amino acids. From the 5' RACE reads, TCRdb called clonotypes with MiXCR, one entry per CDR3 protein. The data contain roughly 400,000 distinct CDR3 sequences, about 20% of them singletons. The chain combines TRBV13 with TRBJ2-1, with D maybe TRBD1 (6 bases). The specimen sequenced was PBMCs or a T cell subset sorted from them (not recorded which). The TCR comes from a man aged 18 to 29 who had mild COVID-19 (a few samples of this study predate the infection). Cell type and time point are not known. The CDR3 reads CASSLDVRGHEQFF. CDR3 sequence (DNA): TGTGCCAGCAGCTTAGACGTCAGGGGTCATGAGCAGTTCTTC. The complete variable domain, with remaining parts taken from reference TRBV13 and TRBJ2-1, reads AAGVIQSPRHLIKEKRETATLKCYPIPRHDTVYWYQQGPGQDPQFLISFYEKMQSDKGSIPDRFSAQQFSDYHSELNMSSLELGDSALYFCASSLDVRGHEQFFGPGTRLTVL.